This TCR beta chain was profiled in a study of shared clonotypes between healthy human individuals. Whole-study results and caveats: Larger estimated richness was generally seen in naive subsets than in memory subsets. The four-donor shared clonotypes exceeded non-shared clonotypes in generation probability, with non-shared ones scoring lower.

As regards this clone: The antigen is not known.

Every subset's genomic DNA went evenly onto several immunoSEQ plates. The assay was immunoSEQ multiplex PCR, and TCRdb's table has in-frame clones only and misses some. The sample lists more than 2 million clones, approximately 92% seen once, with about 1.7% in the top ten. Naive CD8 populations comprised CD45RO-negative cells positively selected for CCR7, excluding terminally differentiated effector memory CD45RA+ cells. Sequencing used naive CD8+ T cells from PBMCs. This receptor was obtained from a man aged 18 to 30 in good health. Some clones in this sample may be carry-over from other donors' samples.

CDR3 DNA: TGTGCCAGCAGCTTATTAGGGGGCATCGACGAGCAGTACTTC. Its translation: CASSLLGGIDEQYF. This rearrangement joins TRBV7-9 to TRBJ2-7; 7 bases are a match to TRBD1. The CDR3 is 14 amino acids. From germline, CDR1 is SEHNR and CDR2 FQNEAQ (reference sequence). After removal of 2 bases from V and 5 bases from J, the junction contained 6 bases not matched to a gene. The complete variable domain, with remaining parts taken from reference TRBV7-9 and TRBJ2-7, reads DTGVSQNPRHKITKRGQNVTFRCDPISEHNRLYWYRQTLGQGPEFLTYFQNEAQLEKSRLLSDRFSAERPKGSFSTLEIQRTEQGDSAMYLCASSLLGGIDEQYFGPGTRLTVT.